Each of the 4 T cell receptor beta chains below was sequenced from the same sample in a study of identical twins. One entry per CDR3 protein results from TCRdb running MiXCR on the 5' RACE reads. This sample carries fewer than 650,000 distinct CDR3 sequences, roughly 7.2% of them seen once, and the ten largest clones take around 1.6%. In addition, the sample was reused for a study of yellow fever vaccine responses in identical twins.

The sample was PBMCs. The receptors were gathered from a woman aged 18-29 years in good health.

This clonotype was seen at least ten times. CDR3: CSAHGTASSYEQYF. CDR3 coding DNA: TGCAGTGCTCACGGGACAGCGAGCTCCTACGAGCAGTACTTC. The rearrangement uses TRBV20-1 and TRBJ2-7; 7 positions match TRBD1. The trim removed 5 bases at V and 0 bases at J, leaving 7 bases unmatched. The V gene's germline CDR1 is DFQATT and CDR2 SNEGSKA (reference sequence). The CDR3 sequence is 14 residues long.

In this sample, this clonotype turned up many times. This sequence joins TRBV6-1 and TRBJ1-5; 9 bases align to TRBD1. The V gene's germline CDR1 is MNHNS and CDR2 SASEGT. The CDR3 length is 15 residues. Trimming at V came to 5 bases and at J to 7 bases, leaving 9 bases not matched to a gene. CDR3 sequence reads: CASSQTGGIGQPQHF. The DNA for the CDR3 is TGTGCCAGCAGTCAGACAGGGGGGATAGGGCAGCCCCAGCATTTT.

There are many counts of this clonotype. V is TRBV5-5 and J is TRBJ2-2; D is ambiguous. Germline V gene sequence: CDR1 SGHKS, CDR2 YYEKEE (reference sequence). This CDR3 is 15 amino acids long. Trimming left V 1 base short and J 3 bases short, with 10 bases between. The CDR3 DNA follows: TGTGCCAGCAGCTTGTTGGGCGGCGACACCGGGGAGCTGTTTTTT. This gives the protein CASSLLGGDTGELFF.

This chain uses TRBV5-6 with TRBJ2-2; TRBD2 matches 11 bases. Germline V lookup: CDR1 SGHDT, CDR2 YYEEEE. This CDR3 comprises 18 residues. V shed 4 bases and J 0 bases; nucleotides not matched to a gene: 8. This CDR3 is CASSNGLAGVANTGELFF. CDR3 DNA: TGTGCCAGCAGCAATGGACTAGCGGGTGTCGCGAACACCGGGGAGCTGTTTTTT.